One sample yielded the 18 T cell receptor beta chains listed below, sequenced in a study of technical replicates of blood from a handful of donors. Method: immunoSEQ multiplex PCR; TCRdb's copy keeps in-frame clones and lacks some. The sample includes about 76,000 clones, around 86% seen only once; the top ten take roughly 4.9%. Sample: PBMCs. Receptor source: a human donor in good health. Some clones in this sample may be carry-over from other donors' samples.

This chain links TRBV19 with TRBJ1-5; D not resolved. Germline CDR1 is LNHDA and CDR2 is SQIVND (reference sequence). This CDR3 contains 15 residues. V dropped 0 bases and J dropped 8 bases, with 14 bases sitting between them. The CDR3 bases are TGTGCCAGTAGTATAGATCTCCGACTCACGGAGCCCCAGCATTTT. Translation: CASSIDLRLTEPQHF.

The chain combines TRBV2 with TRBJ2-3, with TRBD2 as a possible D gene (6 bases). Trimming shortened V by 6 bases and J by 5 bases, and 12 bases separated the two germline ends. There are 13 residues in the CDR3. Germline CDR1 is SNHLY and CDR2 is FYNNEI. The CDR3 DNA follows: TGTGCCAGCAGACGGGACTCGCGAGATACGCAGTATTTT. Translated, it gives CASRRDSRDTQYF.

This clone was seen a handful of times. The rearrangement joins TRBV25-1 to TRBJ1-2, with a possible D match to TRBD1 (5 bases). Germline CDR1 is MGHDK and CDR2 is SYGVNS. The CDR3 has 13 amino acids. V lost 3 bases and J lost 5, with 10 bases in between. In nucleotides, the CDR3 is TGTGCCAGCAGTGACCTTCAGGGATATGGCTACACCTTC. This codes for CASSDLQGYGYTF.

V gene TRBV5-6 combines with J gene TRBJ2-1; TRBD1 aligns across 10 bases. The trim removed 0 bases at V and 4 bases at J, leaving 1 base unmatched. CDR1 and CDR2 from the germline V gene are SGHDT and YYEEEE. This CDR3 is 15 amino acids long. Here the CDR3 DNA reads TGTGCCAGCAGCTTGGGGGACAGGGGATACAATGAGCAGTTCTTC. It codes for CASSLGDRGYNEQFF.

For the CDR3, the DNA is TGCAGCGCCACAGAGAACTATGGCTACACCTTC. It yields the protein CSATENYGYTF. The chain has TRBV29-1 and TRBJ1-2; no clear D gene. Trimming shortened V by 7 bases and J by 2 bases, and 8 bases separated the two germline ends. This CDR3 contains 11 residues. CDR1 is SQVTM and CDR2 is ANQGSEA in the germline V gene.

In DNA, the CDR3 is TGTGCCACCAGCAGCAGGGGGTATAATTCACCCCTCCACTTT. This sequence encodes CATSSRGYNSPLHF. The chain is built from TRBV15 and TRBJ1-6, with 7 bases that match TRBD1. This CDR3 is 14 amino acids long. V lost 3 bases to trimming and J lost 4 bases; unmatched junction nucleotides: 0. Germline CDR1 LNHNV, CDR2 YYDKDF (reference sequence).

The chain links TRBV30 to TRBJ2-7, with TRBD2 identical over 14 bases. The CDR3 covers 15 residues. Unmatched junction bases numbered 5, after V lost 1 base and J lost 6 bases. Germline CDR1 reads GTSNPN; CDR2 reads SVGIG (reference sequence). The CDR3 loop is CAWSGLGLAGVEQYF. Written as DNA, the CDR3 is TGTGCCTGGAGTGGGCTGGGACTAGCGGGGGTCGAGCAGTACTTC.

The chain combines TRBV4-2 with TRBJ2-5, with TRBD2 matching 9 bases. The CDR3 sequence is 15 residues long. Germline V CDR1 and CDR2: LGHNA, YNFKEQ. The V gene end was trimmed by 4 bases and the J gene end by 7 bases; junction bases not matched to a gene: 10. The DNA of the CDR3 is TGTGCCAGCAGCCCCCGACTAGCGGAAGGAACGACCCAGTACTTC. Amino acid sequence: CASSPRLAEGTTQYF.

In DNA, the CDR3 is TGTGCCAGCAGGGTAGGGACAGACTATGGCTACACCTTC. Encoded protein: CASRVGTDYGYTF. The chain uses TRBV2 and TRBJ1-2; 7 bases line up with TRBD1. The CDR3 runs to 13 residues. Per the germline V gene, CDR1 is SNHLY and CDR2 is FYNNEI. V lost 6 bases to trimming and J lost 3 bases; unmatched junction nucleotides: 4.

The genes are TRBV5-1 and TRBJ1-1; D is perhaps TRBD1 (5 bases). The CDR3 sequence is 14 residues long. Germline CDR1 SGHRS, CDR2 YFSETQ. V lost 4 bases to trimming and J lost 2 bases, with 12 bases between them. CDR3 DNA: TGCGCCAGCAGCCGTGGGGGGGGAAACACTGAAGCTTTCTTT. Encoded protein: CASSRGGGNTEAFF.

This clone was picked up one time. The chain uses TRBV4-3 and TRBJ2-7; a weak D match, TRBD1 (6 bases). CDR1 and CDR2 (germline): LGHNA, YSLEER. The V end was cut by 1 base, the J end by 4 bases, with 17 bases between. The CDR3 is 16 residues long. CDR3 in amino acids: CASSQAAAGARYEQYF. The CDR3 nucleotides read TGCGCCAGCAGCCAAGCAGCGGCAGGGGCTCGGTACGAGCAGTACTTC.

The CDR3 region is CATSREGQGLDEQYF. In DNA, the CDR3 is TGTGCCACCAGCAGAGAGGGCCAGGGGCTCGACGAGCAGTACTTC. The chain carries TRBV15 and TRBJ2-5; tentatively, D is TRBD1 (6 bases). The J call may not be correct, given that the DNA end is closer to TRBJ2-7. The CDR3 length is 15 residues. The V gene's germline CDR1 is LNHNV and CDR2 YYDKDF (reference sequence).

This clone was seen once. The V and J genes are TRBV7-3 and TRBJ1-1, with a possible D match to TRBD1 (5 bases). V shed 3 bases and J shed 4 bases, with 15 bases lying between them. This CDR3 region has 15 residues. CDR1 and CDR2 from the germline V gene are SGHTA and FQGTGA. In nucleotides, the CDR3 is TGTGCCAGCAGCTTGGCGGGACTCGGGTCCACTGAAGCTTTCTTT. Translated: CASSLAGLGSTEAFF.

The chain has TRBV7-9 and TRBJ2-3; D might be TRBD1 (6 bases). The CDR3 has 15 residues. V was clipped by 4 bases and J by 0 bases, with 11 bases between them. Germline V gives CDR1 SEHNR, CDR2 FQNEAQ (reference sequence). Here the CDR3 DNA reads TGTGCCAGCAGCTCACTCGGACAGAGCACAGATACGCAGTATTTT. It yields the protein CASSSLGQSTDTQYF.

Remarks on this clone: One end of the junction varies from germline; a read error may be responsible. The chain couples TRBV2 to TRBJ2-4; tentatively, D is TRBD2 (6 bases). The germline V gene encodes CDR1 SNHLY and CDR2 FYNNEI. This CDR3 is 14 amino acids long. CDR3: CASSETGTGLTGDF. CDR3 DNA: TGTGCCAGCAGTGAAACCGGAACGGGGCTAACGGGGGACTTC.

This clone came up a few times. The chain carries TRBV6-1 and TRBJ2-7; 8 nucleotides match TRBD2. CDR3 length equals 15 residues. The V gene's germline CDR1 is MNHNS and CDR2 SASEGT. V gave up 7 bases and J gave up 2 bases; unmatched junction bases: 10. CDR3 nucleotides: TGTGCCAGCAAACCCCCAGCGGGAGACCCCTACGAGCAGTACTTC. Translating gives CASKPPAGDPYEQYF.

The chain links TRBV6-1 to TRBJ2-1, with TRBD2 identical over 12 bases. There are 19 residues in the CDR3. Trimming took 2 bases from V and 2 from J; bases not matched to a gene: 10. CDR1 is MNHNS, CDR2 SASEGT, per germline. CDR3 sequence (DNA): TGTGCCAGCAGTGAACGCCCGCCCACTAGCGGGGGGCCCTACAATGAGCAGTTCTTC. This encodes CASSERPPTSGGPYNEQFF.

This clone has a handful of counts. This CDR3 reads CASRTGTNYGQYF. CDR3 coding DNA: TGTGCCAGCAGAACCGGGACAAACTATGGGCAGTACTTC. The chain recombines TRBV6-6 with TRBJ2-7; perhaps TRBD1 as D (6 bases). The ends were cut back, 6 bases at V and 9 bases at J, with 18 bases in the middle. CDR1 and CDR2 from the germline V gene are MNHNY and SVGAGI (reference sequence). The CDR3 runs 13 residues.